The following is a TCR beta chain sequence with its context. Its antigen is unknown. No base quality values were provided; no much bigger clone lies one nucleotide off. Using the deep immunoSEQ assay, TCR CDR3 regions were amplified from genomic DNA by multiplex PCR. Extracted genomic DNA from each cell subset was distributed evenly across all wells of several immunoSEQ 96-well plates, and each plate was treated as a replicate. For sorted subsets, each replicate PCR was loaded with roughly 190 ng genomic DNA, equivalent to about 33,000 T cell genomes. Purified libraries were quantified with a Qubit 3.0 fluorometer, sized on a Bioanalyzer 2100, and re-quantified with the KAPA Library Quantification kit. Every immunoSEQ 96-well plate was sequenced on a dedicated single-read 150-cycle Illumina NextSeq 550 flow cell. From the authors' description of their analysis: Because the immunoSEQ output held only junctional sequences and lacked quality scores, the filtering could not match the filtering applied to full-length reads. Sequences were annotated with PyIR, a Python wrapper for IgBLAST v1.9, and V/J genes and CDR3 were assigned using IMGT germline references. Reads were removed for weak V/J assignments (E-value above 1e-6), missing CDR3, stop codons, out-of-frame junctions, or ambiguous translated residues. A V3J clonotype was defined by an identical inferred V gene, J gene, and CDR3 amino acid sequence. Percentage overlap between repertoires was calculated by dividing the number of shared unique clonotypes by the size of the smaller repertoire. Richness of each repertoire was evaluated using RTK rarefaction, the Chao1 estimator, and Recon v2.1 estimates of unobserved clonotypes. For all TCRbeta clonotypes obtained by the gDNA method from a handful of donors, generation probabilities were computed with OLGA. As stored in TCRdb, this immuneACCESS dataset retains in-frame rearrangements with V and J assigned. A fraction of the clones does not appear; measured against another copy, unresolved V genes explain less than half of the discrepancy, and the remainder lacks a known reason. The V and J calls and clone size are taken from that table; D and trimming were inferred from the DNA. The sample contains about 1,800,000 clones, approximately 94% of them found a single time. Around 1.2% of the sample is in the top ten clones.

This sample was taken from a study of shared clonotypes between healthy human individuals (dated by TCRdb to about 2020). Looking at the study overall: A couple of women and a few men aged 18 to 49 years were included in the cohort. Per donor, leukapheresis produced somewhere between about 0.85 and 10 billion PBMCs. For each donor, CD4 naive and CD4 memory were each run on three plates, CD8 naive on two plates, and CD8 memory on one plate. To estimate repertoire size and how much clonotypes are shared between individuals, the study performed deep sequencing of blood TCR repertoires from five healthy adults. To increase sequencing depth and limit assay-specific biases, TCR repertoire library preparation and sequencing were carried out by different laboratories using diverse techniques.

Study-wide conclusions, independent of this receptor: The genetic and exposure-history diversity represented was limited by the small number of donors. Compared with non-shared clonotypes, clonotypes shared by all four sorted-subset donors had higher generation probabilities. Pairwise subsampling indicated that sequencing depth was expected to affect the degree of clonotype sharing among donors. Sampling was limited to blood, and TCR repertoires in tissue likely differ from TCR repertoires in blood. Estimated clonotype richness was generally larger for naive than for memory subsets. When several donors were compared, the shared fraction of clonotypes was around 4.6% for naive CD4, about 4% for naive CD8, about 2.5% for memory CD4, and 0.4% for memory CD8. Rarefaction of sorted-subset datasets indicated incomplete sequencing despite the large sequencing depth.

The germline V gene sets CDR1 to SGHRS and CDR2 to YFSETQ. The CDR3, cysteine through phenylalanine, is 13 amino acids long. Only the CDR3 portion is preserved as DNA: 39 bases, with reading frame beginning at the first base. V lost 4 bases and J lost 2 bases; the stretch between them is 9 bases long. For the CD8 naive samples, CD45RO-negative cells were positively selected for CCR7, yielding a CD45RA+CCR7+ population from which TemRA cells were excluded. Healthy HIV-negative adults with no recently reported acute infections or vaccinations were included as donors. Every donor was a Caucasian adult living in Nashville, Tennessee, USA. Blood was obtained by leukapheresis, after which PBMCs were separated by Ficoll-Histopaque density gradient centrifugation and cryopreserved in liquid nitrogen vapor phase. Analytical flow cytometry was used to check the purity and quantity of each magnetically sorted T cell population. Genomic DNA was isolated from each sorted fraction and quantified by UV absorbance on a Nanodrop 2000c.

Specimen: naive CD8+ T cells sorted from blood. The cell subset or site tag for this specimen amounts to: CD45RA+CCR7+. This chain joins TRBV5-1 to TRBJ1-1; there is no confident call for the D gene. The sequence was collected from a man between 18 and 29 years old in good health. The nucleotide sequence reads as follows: TGCGCCAGCAGCGATTCTCTTAACACTGAAGCTTTCTTT. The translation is CASSDSLNTEAFF.